These T cell receptor beta chains were read from a single sample in a study of blood T cells in healthy people across ages. In TCRdb, the 5' RACE reads were re-called with MiXCR into one record per CDR3 protein. Of around 800,000 distinct CDR3 sequences in the sample, around two thirds were seen once. Sequences were obtained from blood. The source of these receptors is a man aged 30 to 45 in good health. The CDR3 runs from the conserved cysteine through the conserved F or W.

TRBV18	TRBJ2-1	CASSHPGLTYNEQFF
TRBV7-2	TRBJ1-5	CASSLEQDRQPQHF
TRBV2	TRBJ2-1	CASSDPRVAGAYNEQFF
TRBV20-1	TRBJ2-5	CSGLAGANQETQYF
TRBV6-2/TRBV6-3	TRBJ2-5	CASSNTAAQYF
TRBV9	TRBJ1-6	CASSEHLTGFGNSPLHF
TRBV7-2	TRBJ1-1	CASSLGGRQGTEAFF
TRBV20-1	TRBJ2-7	CSAFPGQGTYEQYF
TRBV7-2	TRBJ1-1	CASSLVGVTNTEAFF
TRBV7-2	TRBJ1-4	CASSLVGMASGVEKLFF
TRBV20-1	TRBJ2-3	CSAREAGGRTDTQYF
TRBV6-6	TRBJ2-1	CASSWTHEQFF
TRBV5-6	TRBJ1-1	CASSLKGQFFKGNTEAFF
TRBV7-9	TRBJ2-7	CASSFPSYEQYF
TRBV20-1	TRBJ2-1	CSAPPGQGGNEQFF
TRBV10-3	TRBJ2-1	CASGLAGTYNEQFF
TRBV29-1	TRBJ2-5	CSVNGTPEGETQYF
TRBV19	TRBJ2-1	CASSIGLGGSERNEQFF
TRBV12-3/TRBV12-4	TRBJ2-1	CASSSIWASGGRVKGEFF
TRBV7-2	TRBJ2-3	CASSWVRDTQYF
TRBV12-3/TRBV12-4	TRBJ1-2	CASSLLGGGYGYTF
TRBV2	TRBJ2-4	CASTDRDWAKNIQYF
TRBV20-1	TRBJ1-1	CRATGAANTEAFF
TRBV6-2/TRBV6-3	TRBJ2-6	CASSTLGANVLTF
TRBV7-3	TRBJ2-3	CASSLTKTDTQYF
TRBV18	TRBJ2-7	CASSPSPGQTYEQYF
TRBV12-5	TRBJ2-1	CASGLVLGAEQFF
TRBV7-9	TRBJ2-1	CASSLAGTRGRNEQFF
TRBV4-3	TRBJ2-5	CASSRMTRTQETQYF
TRBV9	TRBJ1-1	CASSGSVGTEAFF
TRBV7-3	TRBJ2-1	CASSSTSGTVYNEQFF
TRBV28	TRBJ1-1	CASTSRVGDDAFF
TRBV10-3	TRBJ1-2	CAINFQGDSYGYTF
TRBV14	TRBJ2-5	CASSQDRGFQETQYF
TRBV9	TRBJ2-1	CASSVSGGDYNEQFF
TRBV7-2	TRBJ2-5	CASSLMEQETQYF